The clone carrying this T cell receptor beta chain was observed a handful of times. The entry originates in a study of CD8 T cells in ankylosing spondylitis. Each CDR3 protein is one row after TCRdb ran MiXCR on the 5' RACE reads. The sample has roughly 160,000 distinct CDR3 sequences, approximately 10% seen once. J gave up 7 bases and V 4 bases, and 10 bases lay outside the gene matches. Germline CDR1 reads LGHNA; CDR2 reads YNFKEQ. The CDR3 runs 16 residues. This clonotype originated in a male donor with ankylosing spondylitis or in good health (not recorded which). The rearrangement uses TRBV4-2 and TRBJ1-2; 12 nucleotides align to TRBD1. Material for sequencing was blood, either unsorted or a sorted T cell fraction (not recorded which). CDR3 residues: CASSRQRGQGAGGYTF. The CDR3, as DNA: TGTGCCAGCAGCCGCCAAAGGGGACAGGGGGCGGGTGGCTACACCTTC.